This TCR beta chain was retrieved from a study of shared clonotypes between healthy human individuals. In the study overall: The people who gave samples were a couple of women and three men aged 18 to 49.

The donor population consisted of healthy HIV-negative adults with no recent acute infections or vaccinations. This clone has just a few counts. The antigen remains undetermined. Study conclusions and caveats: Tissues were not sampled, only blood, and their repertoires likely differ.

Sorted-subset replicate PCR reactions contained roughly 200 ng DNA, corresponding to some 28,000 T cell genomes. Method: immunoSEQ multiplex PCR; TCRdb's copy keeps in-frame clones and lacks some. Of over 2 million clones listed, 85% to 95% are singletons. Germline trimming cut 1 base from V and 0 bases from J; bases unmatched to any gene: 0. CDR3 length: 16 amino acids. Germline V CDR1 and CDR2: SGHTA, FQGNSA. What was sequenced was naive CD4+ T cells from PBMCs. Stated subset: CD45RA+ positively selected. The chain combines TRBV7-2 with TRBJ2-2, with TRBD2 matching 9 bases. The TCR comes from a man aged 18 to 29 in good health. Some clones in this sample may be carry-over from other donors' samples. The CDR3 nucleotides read TGTGCCAGCAGCTTAGGACTAGCGGCGAACACCGGGGAGCTGTTTTTT. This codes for CASSLGLAANTGELFF.